Below are 30 T cell receptor beta chains sequenced from a single sample in a study of cytomegalovirus exposure and HLA in healthy donors. The PCR used 60 Vbeta and 13 Jbeta primers. Clones were sequenced by immunoSEQ multiplex PCR, and TCRdb holds only the in-frame ones, with some missing. Of more than 95,000 clones in the sample, around three quarters were seen once. The material sequenced was PBMCs. Every receptor here comes from a woman younger than 30 in good health and CMV-seropositive.

J is TRBJ1-1 and V is TRBV2; 8 bases map to TRBD1. The V gene end was trimmed by 3 bases and the J gene end by 4 bases; junction bases not matched to a gene: 4. The CDR3 has 14 residues. Germline CDR1 is SNHLY and CDR2 is FYNNEI. CDR3 DNA sequence: TGTGCCAGCAGTGACGGACAGGGTGCCACTGAAGCTTTCTTT. This gives the protein CASSDGQGATEAFF.

This clone was observed a single time. The chain has TRBV6-5 and TRBJ1-1, with 9 positions matching TRBD1. The CDR3 contains 14 residues. After removal of 6 bases from V and 2 bases from J, the junction contained 4 bases not matched to a gene. In germline, CDR1 is MNHEY, CDR2 SVGAGI. Here the CDR3 reads CASRPQGANTEAFF. The CDR3 DNA sequence: TGTGCCAGCAGACCACAGGGGGCAAACACTGAAGCTTTCTTT.

This clone was detected a few times. This chain joins TRBV19 and TRBJ2-5; TRBD1 matches at 9 bases. Per germline, CDR1 LNHDA and CDR2 SQIVND (reference sequence). The CDR3 length is 15 residues. V shed 1 base and J 5 bases; nucleotides not matched to a gene: 5. The DNA for the CDR3 is TGTGCCAGTAGTATAGGGGGGACAGGGTCTGAGACCCAGTACTTC. Translating it yields CASSIGGTGSETQYF.

V usage is TRBV5-1 and J usage is TRBJ2-3; D is unclear. Looked up from germline, CDR1 is SGHRS and CDR2 is YFSETQ. CDR3 length: 14 amino acids. V was shortened by 3 bases and J by 3 bases, with 11 bases between the two germline ends. The CDR3 spells CASSSWAQTDTQYF. The CDR3 DNA follows: TGCGCCAGCAGCTCCTGGGCCCAGACAGATACGCAGTATTTT.

Written as DNA, the CDR3 is TGTGCCAGCAGCTTGGGCCCCCAGGGCGCCGGGGGAGCTTTCTTT. Translation gives CASSLGPQGAGGAFF. The V gene is TRBV5-6, the J gene TRBJ1-1; tentative D call: TRBD1 (5 bases). The CDR3 is 15 amino acids. The V gene's germline CDR1 is SGHDT and CDR2 YYEEEE. Trimming pared 0 bases from V and 10 bases from J, leaving 19 bases between. Variable domain in full (rest from reference TRBV5-6 and TRBJ1-1): DAGVTQSPTHLIKTRGQQVTLRCSPKSGHDTVSWYQQALGQGPQFIFQYYEEEERQRGNFPDRFSGHQFPNYSSELNVNALLLGDSALYLCASSLGPQGAGGAFFGQGTRLTVV.

The chain combines TRBV6-5 with TRBJ2-2; 7 bases are a match to TRBD1. Germline V gene sequence: CDR1 MNHEY, CDR2 SVGAGI. Trimming removed 9 bases from V and 6 bases from J; junction bases left unmatched: 7. The CDR3 is 13 residues long. The CDR3 sequence is CASSTGAAGELFF. For the CDR3, the DNA is TGTGCCAGTAGCACAGGGGCGGCCGGGGAGCTGTTTTTT.

J is TRBJ2-7 and V is TRBV6-1, with unresolved D. Looked up from germline, CDR1 is MNHNS and CDR2 is SASEGT. V was clipped by 4 bases and J by 0 bases, with 10 bases between them. The CDR3 length is 14 residues. The CDR3 nucleotides read TGTGCCAGCAGTGGACACCCACCCTCCTACGAGCAGTACTTC. It specifies CASSGHPPSYEQYF.

J is TRBJ2-5 and V is TRBV5-1, with 12 bases aligning to TRBD2. After removal of 7 bases from V and 4 bases from J, the junction contained 17 bases not matched to a gene. CDR1 and CDR2 from the germline V gene are SGHRS and YFSETQ. The CDR3 extends over 18 amino acids. Written as DNA, the CDR3 is TGCGCCAGCGCATTAGGACTAGCGGGATCCAGCCCGGGAGAGACCCAGTACTTC. Amino acid sequence: CASALGLAGSSPGETQYF.

J is TRBJ1-1 and V is TRBV28; 7 bases fit TRBD1. The J segment lost 7 bases and the V segment lost 7 bases, leaving 6 bases of the junction unmatched. CDR3 size: 12 residues. Per the germline V gene, CDR1 is MDHEN and CDR2 is SYDVKM. In DNA form, the CDR3 reads TGTGCCAGCACCGCGACAGGGAATGAAGCTTTCTTT. Amino acids: CASTATGNEAFF.

This clone was counted once. J is TRBJ2-7 and V is TRBV11-2, with D perhaps matching TRBD2 (7 bases). Trimming removed 5 bases from V and 5 bases from J, with 22 bases in between. Germline-derived CDR1 and CDR2 are SGHAT and FQNNGV. The CDR3 is 16 residues long. The CDR3 DNA reads as TGTGCCAGCAGCCCCGTGGGGGCGGGAGTCTTAAACGAGCAGTACTTC. Translating gives CASSPVGAGVLNEQYF.

V is TRBV7-6 and J is TRBJ2-3, with 8 positions matching TRBD2. The CDR3 spans 15 residues. Germline assignment: CDR1 SGHVS and CDR2 FNYEAQ. Germline trimming cut 5 bases from V and 0 bases from J; bases unmatched to any gene: 4. In DNA form, the CDR3 reads TGTGCCAGCAGCCGTAGCGGGACTAGCACAGATACGCAGTATTTT. This codes for CASSRSGTSTDTQYF.

CDR3 sequence: CASSETSGSYNEQFF. The CDR3 DNA reads as TGTGCCAGCAGTGAGACTAGCGGGTCCTACAATGAGCAGTTCTTC. The chain couples TRBV6-1 to TRBJ2-1, with 10 nucleotides matching TRBD2. CDR3 size: 15 residues. The germline CDR1 and CDR2 sequences are MNHNS and SASEGT. Trimming removed 3 bases from V and 1 base from J; junction bases left unmatched: 0.

V is TRBV6-6 and J is TRBJ1-5; D ambiguous. Trimming removed 8 bases at V and 2 bases at J, with 19 bases between. There are 16 residues in the CDR3. CDR1 and CDR2 (germline): MNHNY, SVGAGI (reference sequence). The CDR3 sequence is CASYQAPGRGNQPQHF. For the CDR3, the DNA is TGTGCCAGCTACCAAGCCCCGGGGAGGGGCAATCAGCCCCAGCATTTT.

The chain employs TRBV27 and TRBJ1-4; maybe TRBD1 (6 bases). The CDR3 extends over 13 amino acids. V was cut by 3 bases and J by 8 bases, with 10 bases left in between. The germline V gene encodes CDR1 MNHEY and CDR2 SMNVEV (reference sequence). CDR3 loop: CASSFAGDEKLFF. The CDR3 region has the DNA TGTGCCAGCAGTTTCGCAGGGGACGAAAAACTGTTTTTT.

This clone showed up just once. This sequence joins TRBV6-5 and TRBJ2-7; D ambiguous. The V and J ends lost 2 bases and 5 bases respectively, with 4 bases between them. CDR1 is MNHEY, CDR2 SVGAGI, per germline. The CDR3 covers 11 residues. CDR3 nucleotides: TGTGCCAGCAGTTACGGCCACGAGCAGTACTTC. Translation gives CASSYGHEQYF.

The rearrangement uses TRBV28 and TRBJ1-4; D is unresolved. The length of the CDR3 is 14 residues. The V gene lost 5 bases and the J gene lost 0 bases, with 7 bases spanning the gap. Germline loops: CDR1 MDHEN, CDR2 SYDVKM. CDR3 sequence (DNA): TGTGCCAGCAGTGGTGGAGCAACTAATGAAAAACTGTTTTTT. This gives the protein CASSGGATNEKLFF.

The rearrangement uses TRBV6-1 and TRBJ2-1, with TRBD1 identical over 9 bases. CDR3 length equals 15 residues. Per the germline V gene, CDR1 is MNHNS and CDR2 is SASEGT. V was pared by 8 bases and J by 8 bases, with 13 bases of the junction left unmatched. The CDR3 reads CASDTGTGYLDEQFF. The CDR3 nucleotides are TGTGCCAGCGATACCGGGACAGGGTATTTGGATGAGCAGTTCTTC.

The CDR3 sequence is CASSGQGDGELFF. DNA for the CDR3: TGTGCCAGCAGCGGACAGGGGGACGGGGAGCTGTTTTTT. The chain joins TRBV9 to TRBJ2-2, with TRBD1 matching 9 bases. CDR3 length: 13 amino acids. Germline CDR1 is SGDLS and CDR2 is YYNGEE. J lost 7 bases, V lost 3 bases, and 1 base had no gene match.

The genes are TRBV5-4 and TRBJ1-2, with a weak D call TRBD1 (6 bases). V was trimmed by 1 base and J by 1 base, leaving 14 bases between them. CDR3 size: 16 residues. Per the germline V gene, CDR1 is SGHNT and CDR2 is YYREEE (reference sequence). The DNA for the CDR3 is TGTGCCAGCAGCTTGAGATTCCAGGGGAATAACTATGGCTACACCTTC. Amino acids: CASSLRFQGNNYGYTF.

The rearrangement uses TRBV6-1 and TRBJ1-5, with TRBD1 identical over 9 bases. Trimming cost V 4 bases and J 4 bases; bases outside gene matches: 14. There are 18 residues in the CDR3. From germline, CDR1 is MNHNS and CDR2 SASEGT. DNA of the CDR3: TGTGCCAGCAGTGGGGGCTATATGGGACAGGGTTGGAATCAGCCCCAGCATTTT. This gives the protein CASSGGYMGQGWNQPQHF.

V usage is TRBV5-1 and J usage is TRBJ2-1, with TRBD2 matching 7 bases. Germline values: CDR1 SGHRS, CDR2 YFSETQ. J was trimmed by 5 bases and V by 0 bases; bases with no gene match: 8. This CDR3 comprises 16 residues. This CDR3 is CASSLGRGRAHNEQFF. The CDR3 bases are TGCGCCAGCAGCTTGGGCAGAGGGAGGGCCCACAATGAGCAGTTCTTC.

In its sample, this clone was seen a few times. The chain uses TRBV28 and TRBJ1-2; D not resolved. CDR3 length: 13 amino acids. The germline V and J ends were trimmed by 7 bases and 3 bases, with 12 bases remaining between them. The germline gives CDR1 MDHEN, CDR2 SYDVKM. In DNA, the CDR3 is TGTGCCAGCAATCTCGTCGTTGACTATGGCTACACCTTC. It translates to CASNLVVDYGYTF.

The chain links TRBV12-5 to TRBJ1-2; D remains unclear. The germline V and J ends were trimmed by 6 bases and 2 bases, with 4 bases remaining between them. Germline values: CDR1 LGHNT, CDR2 FRNRAP. CDR3 size: 11 residues. The CDR3 DNA reads as TGTGCTAGTGGGGGCAACTATGGCTACACCTTC. Protein product: CASGGNYGYTF.

The V call is TRBV5-1, the J call TRBJ2-1, with TRBD2 matching 7 bases. The germline V gene encodes CDR1 SGHRS and CDR2 YFSETQ. The junction had 13 bases not matched to a gene; V was cut back by 1 base and J by 6 bases. This CDR3 has 17 amino acids. The CDR3 loop is CASSLSPLPSGGNEQFF. CDR3 sequence (DNA): TGCGCCAGCAGCTTGTCTCCTCTACCCTCGGGGGGCAATGAGCAGTTCTTC. The entire variable domain, with the rest obtained from reference TRBV5-1 and TRBJ2-1, is as follows: KAGVTQTPRYLIKTRGQQVTLSCSPISGHRSVSWYQQTPGQGLQFLFEYFSETQRNKGNFPGRFSGRQFSNSRSEMNVSTLELGDSALYLCASSLSPLPSGGNEQFFGPGTRLTVL.

Only a few counts were recorded for this clone. V is TRBV6-1 and J is TRBJ1-1, with 8 bases matching TRBD1. Germline trimming cut 6 bases from V and 4 bases from J; bases unmatched to any gene: 7. Germline V gene lookup returns CDR1 MNHNS and CDR2 SASEGT. This CDR3 has 14 residues. This CDR3 is CASSLQGVSTEAFF. DNA for the CDR3: TGTGCCAGCAGCCTACAGGGGGTGTCCACTGAAGCTTTCTTT.

This clone was recorded only once. This rearrangement joins TRBV2 to TRBJ1-6; D not certain. Trimming left V 6 bases short and J 3 bases short, with 6 bases between. CDR1 and CDR2 from the germline V gene are SNHLY and FYNNEI. This CDR3 comprises 13 residues. CDR3 loop: CASRLNYNSPLHF. DNA for the CDR3: TGTGCCAGCAGATTAAACTATAATTCACCCCTCCACTTT.

This clone was picked up one time. The genes are TRBV5-4 and TRBJ2-2; TRBD1 might be the D (5 bases). Germline loops: CDR1 SGHNT, CDR2 YYREEE (reference sequence). The CDR3 is 16 residues long. Trimming pared 1 base from V and 0 bases from J, leaving 10 bases between. The CDR3 DNA reads as TGTGCCAGCAGCTTGCAGGGCCGACCGAACACCGGGGAGCTGTTTTTT. This encodes CASSLQGRPNTGELFF.

This clone turned up a few times. The chain is built from TRBV7-9 and TRBJ1-4, with D unclear. CDR1 is SEHNR, CDR2 FQNEAQ, per germline (reference sequence). V lost 5 bases to trimming and J lost 3 bases, with 16 bases between them. This CDR3 spans 16 amino acids. The CDR3 loop reads CASSRPFSGANEKLFF. The CDR3 DNA reads TGTGCCAGCAGCCGCCCCTTCTCCGGGGCTAATGAAAAACTGTTTTTT.

This clone appeared once. The CDR3 reads CASSLGRQPQHF. The CDR3 DNA reads as TGTGCCAGCAGCTTGGGCAGGCAGCCCCAGCATTTT. The chain recombines TRBV5-6 with TRBJ1-5; no clear D gene. V was pared by 0 bases and J by 7 bases, with 5 bases between. Germline CDR1 SGHDT, CDR2 YYEEEE. This CDR3 is 12 amino acids long.

V is TRBV29-1 and J is TRBJ1-5, with 7 bases lining up with TRBD1. The CDR3 contains 15 residues. The V gene end was trimmed by 5 bases and the J gene end by 5 bases; junction bases not matched to a gene: 12. Germline V gives CDR1 SQVTM, CDR2 ANQGSEA. CDR3 DNA sequence: TGCAGCGTTTCCACTCTAGCTGGGACAGATCAGCCCCAGCATTTT. Its protein is CSVSTLAGTDQPQHF.